The entry that follows covers one T cell receptor beta chain sequence. Its antigen is still unknown. The data stem from a study of cytomegalovirus exposure and HLA in healthy donors. Study outcomes and limitations: Cytomegalovirus association was listed for about 150 TCR beta chains. It was found in a later analysis that first-cohort TCR clusters tended to co-occur in the 100 to 150 validation repertoires.

The study drew the donors from its roughly 110-subject validation cohort, separate from the approximately 700-subject first cohort. With 5 bases clipped from V and 3 bases from J, the junction kept 5 bases outside the gene matches. The length of the CDR3 is 15 residues. Germline V gene data show CDR1 as LNHDA and CDR2 as SQIVND (reference sequence). The protocol was immunoSEQ multiplex PCR, while the TCRdb copy is restricted to in-frame clones and leaves out a portion. This table holds about 110,000 clones, 70% to 85% found once. The chain links TRBV19 to TRBJ1-1; TRBD1 matches 11 bases. What was sequenced was PBMCs. This sequence originates from a woman aged 18-29 years in good health and CMV-seronegative. The CDR3 sequence is CASSFGQGADTEAFF. In nucleotides, the CDR3 is TGTGCCAGTAGTTTTGGACAGGGGGCGGACACTGAAGCTTTCTTT.